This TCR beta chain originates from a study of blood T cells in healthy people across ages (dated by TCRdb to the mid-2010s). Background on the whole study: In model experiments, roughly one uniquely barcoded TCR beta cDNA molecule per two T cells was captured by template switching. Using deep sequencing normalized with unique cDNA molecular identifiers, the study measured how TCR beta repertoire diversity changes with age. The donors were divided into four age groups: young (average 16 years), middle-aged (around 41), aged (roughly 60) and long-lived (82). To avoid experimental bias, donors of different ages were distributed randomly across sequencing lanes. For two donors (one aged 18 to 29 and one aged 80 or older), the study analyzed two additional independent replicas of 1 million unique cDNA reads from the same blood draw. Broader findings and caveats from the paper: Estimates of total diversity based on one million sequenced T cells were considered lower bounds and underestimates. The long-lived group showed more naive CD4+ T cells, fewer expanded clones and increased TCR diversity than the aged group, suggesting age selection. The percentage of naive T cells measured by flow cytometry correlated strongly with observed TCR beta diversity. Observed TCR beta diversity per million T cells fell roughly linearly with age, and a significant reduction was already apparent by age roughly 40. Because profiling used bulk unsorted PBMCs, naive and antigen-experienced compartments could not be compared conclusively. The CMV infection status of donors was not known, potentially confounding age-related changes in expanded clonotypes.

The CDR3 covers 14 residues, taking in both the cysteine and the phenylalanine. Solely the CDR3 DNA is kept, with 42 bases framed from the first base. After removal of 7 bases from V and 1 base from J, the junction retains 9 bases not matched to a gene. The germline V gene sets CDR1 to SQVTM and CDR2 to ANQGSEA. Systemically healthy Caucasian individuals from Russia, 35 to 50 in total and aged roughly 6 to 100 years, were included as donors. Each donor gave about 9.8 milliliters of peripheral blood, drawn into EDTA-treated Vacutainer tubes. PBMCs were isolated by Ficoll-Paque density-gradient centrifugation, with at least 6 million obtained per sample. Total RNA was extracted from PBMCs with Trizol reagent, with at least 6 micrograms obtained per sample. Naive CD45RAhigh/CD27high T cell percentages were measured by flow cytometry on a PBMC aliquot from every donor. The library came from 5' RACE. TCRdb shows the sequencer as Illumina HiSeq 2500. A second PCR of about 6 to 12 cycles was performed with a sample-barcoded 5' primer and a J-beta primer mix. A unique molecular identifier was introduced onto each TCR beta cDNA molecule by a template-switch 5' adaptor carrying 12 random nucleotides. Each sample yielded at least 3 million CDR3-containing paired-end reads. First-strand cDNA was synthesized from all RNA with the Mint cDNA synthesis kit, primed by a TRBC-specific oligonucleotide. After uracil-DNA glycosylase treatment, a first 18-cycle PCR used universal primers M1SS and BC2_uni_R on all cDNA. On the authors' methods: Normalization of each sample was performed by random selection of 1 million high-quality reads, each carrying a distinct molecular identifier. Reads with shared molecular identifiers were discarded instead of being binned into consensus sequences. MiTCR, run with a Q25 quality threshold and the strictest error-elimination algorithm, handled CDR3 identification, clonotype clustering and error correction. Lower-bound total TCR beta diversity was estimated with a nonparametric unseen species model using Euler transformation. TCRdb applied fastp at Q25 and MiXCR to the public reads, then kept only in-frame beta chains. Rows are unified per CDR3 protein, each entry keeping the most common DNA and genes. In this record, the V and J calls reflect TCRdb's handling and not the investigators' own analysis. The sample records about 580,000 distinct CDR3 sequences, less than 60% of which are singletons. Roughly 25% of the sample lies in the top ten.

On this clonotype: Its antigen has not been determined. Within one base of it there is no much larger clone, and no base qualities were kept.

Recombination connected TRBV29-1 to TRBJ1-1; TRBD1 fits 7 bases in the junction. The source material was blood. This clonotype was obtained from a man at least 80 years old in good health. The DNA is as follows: TGCAGCGCTAGCACAGACAGGGCGAACACTGAAGCTTTCTTT. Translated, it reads CSASTDRANTEAFF. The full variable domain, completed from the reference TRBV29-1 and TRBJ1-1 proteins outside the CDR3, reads SAVISQKPSRDICQRGTSLTIQCQVDSQVTMMFWYRQQPGQSLTLIATANQGSEATYESGFVIDKFPISRPNLTFSTLTVSNMSPEDSSIYLCSASTDRANTEAFFGQGTRLTVV.